The following is a TCR beta chain sequence with its context. In this sample, this clonotype turned up a few times. There is no known antigen for this receptor. Base qualities are missing; no much larger clone stands one base away. Taken with the paper, the label for time point translates to: persistent/refractory GD, antithyroid drugs over 5 years with positive TRAb. For both TCR sequencing and RNA sequencing, RNA was extracted from PBMCs in TRIzol. The diagnosis of Graves' disease was made according to American Thyroid Association guidelines. Recruitment of patients was carried out at an endocrinology department in Xi'an, China. From each patient, approximately 10 milliliters of peripheral blood was collected into an EDTA anticoagulant tube. Ficoll Paque Plus density gradient separation was used to isolate PBMCs, and no further T cell sorting was performed. An Agilent 2100 Bioanalyzer and agarose gel were used to check RNA quality, while a NanoDrop 2000 measured RNA concentration.

The data were obtained in a study of regulatory T cells in long-lasting Graves disease (dated by TCRdb to the early 2020s). About the full investigation: Persistent Graves' disease was defined as antithyroid drug treatment for over 5 years with persistently positive TSH receptor autoantibodies. In the clinical cohort, patients with persistent Graves' disease had used antithyroid drugs for an average of roughly 10 years. The study was registered as a clinical trial and conducted in China. A total of about 35 samples underwent TCR sequencing: some 13 from persistent and about 20 from newly diagnosed Graves' disease patients. Persistent Graves' disease patients were compared with newly diagnosed Graves' disease patients by peripheral blood TCR sequencing and RNA sequencing. Paper-wide results and their limitations: Persistent patients shared more public clonotypes among themselves (around 2,500) than newly diagnosed patients did (over 950). Peripheral blood alone was examined, since thyroid tissue, which constituted the primary lesion, could not be accessed. Sequencing and analysis were limited to the TCR beta chain. Persistent disease showed preferential use of TRBV28, TRBJ1-2 and TRBJ2-5, whereas newly diagnosed disease favored TRBV20-1 and TRBJ2-1. The authors noted that the small sample size was a limitation that may lower accuracy. Persistent Graves' disease patients showed lower TCR Shannon entropy and fewer highly expanded clones than newly diagnosed patients, suggesting clonal expansion.

The germline V gene sets CDR1 to SGHRS and CDR2 to YFSETQ. From cysteine to phenylalanine, the CDR3 is 14 amino acids long. Only the CDR3 part of the read is kept: 42 bases, read in frame from the first base. A distance of 16 bases separates the germline ends of V and J, which lose 0 bases and 11 bases respectively. The receptor library was made with multiplex PCR. Sequenced using an Illumina HiSeq 4000. TCR beta libraries were built with iRepertoire HTBI primers and Arm-PCR amplification of CDR3 regions. PCR products were gel purified before sequencing. In the authors' own workflow: Gene usage analysis of CDR3 amino acid clonotypes relied on the 60 or so TRBV and fewer than 15 TRBJ segments identified across samples. Filtered high-quality paired reads were merged into contigs using COPE and FqMerger. BLAST was used to align contigs to the IMGT TRBV, TRBD and TRBJ reference genes, and CDR3 was defined following IMGT. Any clonotype with a frequency above 0.1% was classified as a highly expanded clone. Shannon entropy was used to measure repertoire diversity, and the Gini coefficient was used to measure V-J evenness. A clonotype found in more than one individual was treated as public. TCRdb itself trimmed the public reads at Q25 with fastp, ran MiXCR and retained productive beta chains. Every distinct CDR3 protein forms one entry, paired with its most common genes and DNA. The V and J calls come from TCRdb's annotation, not from the publication. In all, the sample holds about 290,000 distinct CDR3 sequences, and roughly a fifth of those were seen once. The ten largest clones take up roughly three fifths of the sample.

The sequence came from a female donor with Graves disease. The chain is made from TRBV5-1 and TRBJ2-3; the D gene is perhaps TRBD1, on 5 matching bases. The sample consisted of peripheral blood mononuclear cells (PBMCs), taken when the disease was refractory, from a patient treated with antithyroid drugs. The nucleotide sequence reads TGCGCCAGCAGCTTGGATGCTGGGGCCTTTGAGCAGTATTTT. It translates as CASSLDAGAFEQYF. Supplemented by the reference TRBV5-1 and TRBJ2-3 proteins around the CDR3, the complete variable domain is KAGVTQTPRYLIKTRGQQVTLSCSPISGHRSVSWYQQTPGQGLQFLFEYFSETQRNKGNFPGRFSGRQFSNSRSEMNVSTLELGDSALYLCASSLDAGAFEQYFGPGTRLTVL.